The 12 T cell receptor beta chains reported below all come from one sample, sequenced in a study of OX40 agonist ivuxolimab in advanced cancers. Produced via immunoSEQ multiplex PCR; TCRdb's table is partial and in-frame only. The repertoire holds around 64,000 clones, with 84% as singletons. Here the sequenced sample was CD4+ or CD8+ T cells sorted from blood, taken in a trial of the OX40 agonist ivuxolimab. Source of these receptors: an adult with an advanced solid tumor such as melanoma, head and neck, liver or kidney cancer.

CDR3 nucleotides: TGTGCCAGCAGTTACTCAGGGCAGGGGCGGGAGCAGTACTTC. This gives the protein CASSYSGQGREQYF. This sequence joins TRBV6-6 and TRBJ2-7; D is perhaps TRBD1 (6 bases). V was clipped by 0 bases and J by 7 bases, with 13 bases between them. The CDR3 runs 14 residues. Germline-derived CDR1 and CDR2 are MNHNY and SVGAGI (reference sequence).

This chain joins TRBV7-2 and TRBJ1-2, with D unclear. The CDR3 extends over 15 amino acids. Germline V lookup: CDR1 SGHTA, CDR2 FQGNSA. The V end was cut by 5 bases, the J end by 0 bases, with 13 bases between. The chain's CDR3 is CASSDLSLPNYGYTF. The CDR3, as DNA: TGTGCCAGCAGCGATCTGAGTCTTCCTAACTATGGCTACACCTTC.

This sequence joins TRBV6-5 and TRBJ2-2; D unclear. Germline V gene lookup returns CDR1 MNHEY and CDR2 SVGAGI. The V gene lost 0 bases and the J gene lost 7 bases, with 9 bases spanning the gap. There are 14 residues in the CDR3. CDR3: CASSYSGAGGELFF. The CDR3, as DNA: TGTGCCAGCAGTTACTCTGGAGCCGGCGGGGAGCTGTTTTTT.

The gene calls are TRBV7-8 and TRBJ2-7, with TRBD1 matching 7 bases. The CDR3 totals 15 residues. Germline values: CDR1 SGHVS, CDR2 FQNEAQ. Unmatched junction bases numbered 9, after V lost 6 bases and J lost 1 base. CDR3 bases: TGTGCCAGCAGGCTAAGCCGGGACAGATCCTACGAGCAGTACTTC. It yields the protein CASRLSRDRSYEQYF.

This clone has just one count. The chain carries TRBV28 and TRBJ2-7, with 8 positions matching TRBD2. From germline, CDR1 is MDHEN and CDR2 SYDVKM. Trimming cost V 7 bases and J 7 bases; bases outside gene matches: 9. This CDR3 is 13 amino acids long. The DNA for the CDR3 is TGTGCCAGCATGACTAGCGCTTTCCGGGAGCAGTACTTC. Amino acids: CASMTSAFREQYF.

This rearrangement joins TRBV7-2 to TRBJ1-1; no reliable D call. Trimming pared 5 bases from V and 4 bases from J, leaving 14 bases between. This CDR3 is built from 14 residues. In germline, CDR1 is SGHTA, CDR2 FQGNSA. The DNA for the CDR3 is TGTGCCAGCAGCCCCTTATTGGCAAGCACTGAAGCTTTCTTT. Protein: CASSPLLASTEAFF.

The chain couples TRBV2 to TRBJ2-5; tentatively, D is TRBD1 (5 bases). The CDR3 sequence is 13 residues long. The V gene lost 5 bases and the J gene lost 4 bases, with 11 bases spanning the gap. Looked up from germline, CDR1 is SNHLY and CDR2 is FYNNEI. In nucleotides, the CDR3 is TGTGCCAGCAGTCGAGGACACCCAGAGACCCAGTACTTC. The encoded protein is CASSRGHPETQYF.

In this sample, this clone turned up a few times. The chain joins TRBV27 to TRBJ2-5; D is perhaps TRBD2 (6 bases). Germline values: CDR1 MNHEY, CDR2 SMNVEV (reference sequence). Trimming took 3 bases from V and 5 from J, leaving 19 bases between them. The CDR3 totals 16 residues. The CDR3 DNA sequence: TGTGCCAGCAGTTTGAATAGCGGAACCCCCCGGGAGACCCAGTACTTC. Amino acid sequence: CASSLNSGTPRETQYF.

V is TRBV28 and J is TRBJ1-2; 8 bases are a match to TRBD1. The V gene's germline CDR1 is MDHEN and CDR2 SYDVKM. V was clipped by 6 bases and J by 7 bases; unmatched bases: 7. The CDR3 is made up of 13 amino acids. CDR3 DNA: TGTGCCAGCAGATCAGGGGGCACGGTTGGCTACACCTTC. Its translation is CASRSGGTVGYTF.

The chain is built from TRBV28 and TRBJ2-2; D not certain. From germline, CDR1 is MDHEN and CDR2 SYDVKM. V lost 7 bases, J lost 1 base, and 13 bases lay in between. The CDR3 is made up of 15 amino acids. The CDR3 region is CASKLDLLNTGELFF. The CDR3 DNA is TGTGCCAGCAAATTGGACCTCCTGAACACCGGGGAGCTGTTTTTT.

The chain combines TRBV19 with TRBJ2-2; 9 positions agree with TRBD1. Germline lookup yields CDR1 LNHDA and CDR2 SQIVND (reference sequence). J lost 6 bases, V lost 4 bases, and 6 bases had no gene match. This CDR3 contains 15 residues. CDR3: CASSKGQGWAGELFF. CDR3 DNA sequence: TGTGCCAGTAGTAAGGGACAGGGATGGGCCGGGGAGCTGTTTTTT.

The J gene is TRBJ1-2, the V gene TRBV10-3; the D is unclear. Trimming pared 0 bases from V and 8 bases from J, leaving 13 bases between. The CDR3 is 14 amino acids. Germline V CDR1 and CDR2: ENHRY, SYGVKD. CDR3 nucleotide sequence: TGTGCCATCAGTGAGTCTCCGGGATCCGGAGGCTACACCTTC. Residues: CAISESPGSGGYTF.